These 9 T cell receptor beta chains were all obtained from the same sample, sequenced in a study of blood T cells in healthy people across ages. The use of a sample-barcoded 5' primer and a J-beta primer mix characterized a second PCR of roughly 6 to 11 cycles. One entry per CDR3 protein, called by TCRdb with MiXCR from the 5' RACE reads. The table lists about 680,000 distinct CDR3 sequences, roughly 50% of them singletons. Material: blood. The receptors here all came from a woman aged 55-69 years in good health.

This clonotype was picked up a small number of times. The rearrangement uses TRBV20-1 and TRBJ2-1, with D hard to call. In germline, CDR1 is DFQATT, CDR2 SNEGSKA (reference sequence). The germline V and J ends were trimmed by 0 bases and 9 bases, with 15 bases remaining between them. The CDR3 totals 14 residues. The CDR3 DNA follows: TGCAGTGCTAGAGATAGGAGTGAGGCAGTTGAGCAGTTCTTC. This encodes CSARDRSEAVEQFF.

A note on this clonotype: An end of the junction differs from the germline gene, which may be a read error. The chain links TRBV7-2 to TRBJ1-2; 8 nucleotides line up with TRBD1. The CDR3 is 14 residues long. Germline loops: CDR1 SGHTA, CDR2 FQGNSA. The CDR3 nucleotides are TGTGTCAGCAGCTCCCGACAGGGGAACTATGGCTACACCTTC. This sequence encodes CVSSSRQGNYGYTF.

The CDR3 nucleotides are TGTGCCAGCAGCTTAAGCCAGGGGGTGAGGAATGAGCAGTTCTTC. Translating it yields CASSLSQGVRNEQFF. The V call is TRBV7-2, the J call TRBJ2-1, with 7 nucleotides matching TRBD1. J gave up 7 bases and V 2 bases, and 8 bases lay outside the gene matches. The CDR3 is made up of 15 amino acids. CDR1 and CDR2 from the germline V gene are SGHTA and FQGNSA.

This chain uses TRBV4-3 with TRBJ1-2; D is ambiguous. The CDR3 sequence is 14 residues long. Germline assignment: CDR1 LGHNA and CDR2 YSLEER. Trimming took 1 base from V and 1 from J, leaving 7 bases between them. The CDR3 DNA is TGCGCCAGCAGCCAAGGACGGCTTAACTATGGCTACACCTTC. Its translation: CASSQGRLNYGYTF.

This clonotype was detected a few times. CDR3: CASSPTAGPYEQYF. As DNA, the CDR3 is TGTGCCAGCTCACCTACGGCAGGTCCCTACGAGCAGTACTTC. The V call is TRBV18, the J call TRBJ2-7; no clear D gene. Trimming pared 3 bases from V and 2 bases from J, leaving 11 bases between. The germline V gene has CDR1 KGHSH and CDR2 LQKENI. The CDR3 runs 14 residues. The full variable domain, its missing parts supplied by reference TRBV18 and TRBJ2-7, is NAGVMQNPRHLVRRRGQEARLRCSPMKGHSHVYWYRQLPEEGLKFMVYLQKENIIDESGMPKERFSAEFPKEGPSILRIQQVVRGDSAAYFCASSPTAGPYEQYFGPGTRLTVT.

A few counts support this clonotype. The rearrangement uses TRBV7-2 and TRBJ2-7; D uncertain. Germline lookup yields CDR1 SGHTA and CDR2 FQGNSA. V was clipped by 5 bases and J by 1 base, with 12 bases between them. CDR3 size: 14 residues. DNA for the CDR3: TGTGCCAGCAGCCCGCAGTACTCTTCCTACGAGCAGTACTTC. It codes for CASSPQYSSYEQYF. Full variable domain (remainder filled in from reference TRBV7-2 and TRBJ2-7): GAGVSQSPSNKVTEKGKDVELRCDPISGHTALYWYRQSLGQGLEFLIYFQGNSAPDKSGLPSDRFSAERTGGSVSTLTIQRTQQEDSAVYLCASSPQYSSYEQYFGPGTRLTVT.

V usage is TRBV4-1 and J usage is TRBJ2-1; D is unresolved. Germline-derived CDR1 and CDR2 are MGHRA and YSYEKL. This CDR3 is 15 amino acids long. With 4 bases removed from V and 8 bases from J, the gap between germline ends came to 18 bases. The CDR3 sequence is CASSPHESGTDEQFF. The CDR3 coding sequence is TGCGCCAGCAGCCCGCACGAAAGTGGAACCGATGAGCAGTTCTTC.

CDR3 bases: TGTGCCAGCAGTCCCCGGACTAGCGGGAGGCCCAGCTCCTACGAGCAGTACTTC. Encoded protein: CASSPRTSGRPSSYEQYF. The V gene is TRBV28, the J gene TRBJ2-7; 14 bases map to TRBD2. This CDR3 spans 18 amino acids. With V trimmed by 5 bases and J by 0 bases, 9 bases remained unmatched. The germline V gene has CDR1 MDHEN and CDR2 SYDVKM.

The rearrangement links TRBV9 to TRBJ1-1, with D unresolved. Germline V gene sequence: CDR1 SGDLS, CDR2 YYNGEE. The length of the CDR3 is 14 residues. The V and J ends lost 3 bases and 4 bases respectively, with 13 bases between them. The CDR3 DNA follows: TGTGCCAGCAGCGGAGGGATATTGTCCACTGAAGCTTTCTTT. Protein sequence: CASSGGILSTEAFF.